This TCR beta chain was obtained from a study of human T cells and chemical hapten exposure. TCRdb re-derived calls from the RACE reads in MiXCR, one entry per CDR3 protein. The sample yields more than 75,000 distinct CDR3 sequences, 8% to 10% seen once. The time point here: pre-sensitization, week 0. Treatment here: therapeutic diphenylcyclopropenone sensitization with weekly scalp DPC. Germline CDR1 is DFQATT and CDR2 is SNEGSKA (reference sequence). The CDR3 spans 14 residues. The V end lost 0 bases, the J end lost 3 bases, and 11 bases lay between the germline ends. This clonotype was detected ten times or more.

This TCR was recovered from a woman between 40 and 55 years old with alopecia areata. Some clones in this sample may be carry-over from other donors' samples. The chain combines TRBV20-1 with TRBJ2-5; D is ambiguous. Sequenced here: whole blood, sampled in connection with sensitization to the hapten diphenylcyclopropenone (DPC). CDR3 sequence (DNA): TGCAGTGCTAGAGATCGGAGAGATGAAGAGACCCAGTACTTC. Its translation is CSARDRRDEETQYF.